This entry features one T cell receptor (beta chain) sequence. The length of the CDR3 is 15 residues. Germline V gene sequence: CDR1 SGHTA, CDR2 FQGNSA. Trimming removed 0 bases from V and 2 bases from J, with 8 bases in between. The data derive from a study of CD8 T cells in Susac syndrome. Roughly 0.45 to 1 ug RNA was reverse transcribed with random hexamers. TCRdb recomputed calls from the immunoSEQ multiplex PCR reads with MiXCR, one row per CDR3 protein. This repertoire shows about 140,000 distinct CDR3 sequences, about 95% found once; its top ten account for 0.13% to 0.15%. The chain combines TRBV7-2 with TRBJ2-1; D remains ambiguous. This TCR derives from a human donor with Susac syndrome. What was sequenced was CD4+ T cells from PBMCs. The chain's CDR3 is CASSLARLTYNEQFF. For the CDR3, the DNA is TGTGCCAGCAGCTTAGCACGCCTAACCTACAATGAGCAGTTCTTC.